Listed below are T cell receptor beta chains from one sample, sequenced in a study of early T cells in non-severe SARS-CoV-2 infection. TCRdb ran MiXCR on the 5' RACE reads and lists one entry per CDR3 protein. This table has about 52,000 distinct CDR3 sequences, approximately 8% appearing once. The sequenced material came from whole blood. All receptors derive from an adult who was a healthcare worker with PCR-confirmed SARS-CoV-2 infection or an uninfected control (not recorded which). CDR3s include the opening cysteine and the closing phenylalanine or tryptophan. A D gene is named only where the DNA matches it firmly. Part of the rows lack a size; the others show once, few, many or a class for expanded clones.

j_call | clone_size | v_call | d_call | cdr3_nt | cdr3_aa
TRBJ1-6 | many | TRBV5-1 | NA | TGCGCCAGCAGCTTGGACTCCGGCTACGGTTCACCCCTCCACTTT | CASSLDSGYGSPLHF
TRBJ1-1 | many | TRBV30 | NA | TGTGCCTGGAGCGTCGGAACTGAAGCTTTCTTT | CAWSVGTEAFF
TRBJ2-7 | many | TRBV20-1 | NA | TGCAGTGCTCTCCGGGACGGAGCCTACGAGCAGTACTTC | CSALRDGAYEQYF
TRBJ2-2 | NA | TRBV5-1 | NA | TGCGCCAGCAGCTCAGGACAGAGGAACACCGGGGAGCTGTTTTTT | CASSSGQRNTGELFF
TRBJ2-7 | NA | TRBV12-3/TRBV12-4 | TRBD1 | TGTGCCAGCAGTCCGGACAGGGGCGGCTCCTACGAGCAGTACTTC | CASSPDRGGSYEQYF
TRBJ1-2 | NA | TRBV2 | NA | TGTGCCAGCAGTCTGAGCGGGTCTCTCTATGGCTACACCTTC | CASSLSGSLYGYTF
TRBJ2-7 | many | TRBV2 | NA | TGTGCCAGCAGGCGGACAGCCCTCTACGAGCAGTACTTC | CASRRTALYEQYF
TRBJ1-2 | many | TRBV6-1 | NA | TGTGCCAGCAGTGAATACTCCGTCCCAGGCTACACCTTC | CASSEYSVPGYTF
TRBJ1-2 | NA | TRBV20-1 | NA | TGCAGTGCTACCCCCGGGACGGTCGCTGATGGCTACACCTTC | CSATPGTVADGYTF
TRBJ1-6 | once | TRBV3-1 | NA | TGTGCCAGCAGCCCCCGGGACCGCAGCTCCTATAATTCACCCCTCCACTTT | CASSPRDRSSYNSPLHF
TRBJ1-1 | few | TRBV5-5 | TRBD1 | TGTGCCAGCAGCTTGGCGGGACAGGGCACTGAAGCTTTCTTT | CASSLAGQGTEAFF
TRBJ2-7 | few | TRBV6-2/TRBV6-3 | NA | TGTGCCAGCAGTTACGGACCCGGCGCCTACGAGCAGTACTTC | CASSYGPGAYEQYF
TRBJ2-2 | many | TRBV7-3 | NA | TGTGCCAGCAGCTCCCAGGGGTTAGACACCGGGGAGCTGTTTTTT | CASSSQGLDTGELFF
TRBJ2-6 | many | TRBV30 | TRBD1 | TGTGCCTTGTACCGGGACAGGGGAAGAACAGTCTCTGGGGCCAACGTCCTGACTTTC | CALYRDRGRTVSGANVLTF
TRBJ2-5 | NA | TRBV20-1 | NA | TGCAGTGCGGAACGGACCAGGGAGGAGACCCAGTACTTC | CSAERTREETQYF
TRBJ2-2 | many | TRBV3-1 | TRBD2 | TGTGCCAGCAGCCAAGGACTAGCGGGGACCGGGGAGCTGTTTTTT | CASSQGLAGTGELFF
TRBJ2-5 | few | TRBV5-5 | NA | TGTGCCAGCAGCTTGAGGGTTGACCACGAGACCCAGTACTTC | CASSLRVDHETQYF
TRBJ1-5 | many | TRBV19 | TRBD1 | TGTGCCAGTAGTCCCGGACAGGGCGGCCAGCCCCAGCATTTT | CASSPGQGGQPQHF
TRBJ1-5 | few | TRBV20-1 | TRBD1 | TGCAGTGCTAACCGAGACAGGGGGCTTGTGCGGAATCAGCCCCAGCATTTT | CSANRDRGLVRNQPQHF
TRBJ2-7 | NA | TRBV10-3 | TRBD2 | TGTGCCATCAGTACCTCTAGCGGGGGTTACGAGCAGTACTTC | CAISTSSGGYEQYF
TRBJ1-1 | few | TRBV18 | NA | TGTGCCAGCTCACCAACGTCAGGGCGGGCGCGCACTGAAGCTTTCTTT | CASSPTSGRARTEAFF
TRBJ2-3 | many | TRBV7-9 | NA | TGTGCCAGCAGCCTCGATGTCACTAGCACAGATACGCAGTATTTT | CASSLDVTSTDTQYF
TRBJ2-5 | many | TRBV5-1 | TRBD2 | TGCGCCAGCAGCTTACTAGCGGGGAAAGAGACCCAGTACTTC | CASSLLAGKETQYF
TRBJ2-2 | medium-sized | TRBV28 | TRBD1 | TGTGCCAGCAGATGGACAGGGTACAACACCGGGGAGCTGTTTTTT | CASRWTGYNTGELFF
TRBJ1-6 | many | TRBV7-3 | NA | TGTGCCAGCAGCTTCCAGGGGAGGAATTCACCCCTCCACTTT | CASSFQGRNSPLHF
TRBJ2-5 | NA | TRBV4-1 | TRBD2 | TGCGCCAGCAGCCACCGACTAGCGGGGGACTTGTACCAAGAGACCCAGTACTTC | CASSHRLAGDLYQETQYF
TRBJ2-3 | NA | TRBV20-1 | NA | TGCAGTGCTCTCCGGGGAGAAGATACGCAGTATTTT | CSALRGEDTQYF
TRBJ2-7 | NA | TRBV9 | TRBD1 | TGTGCCAGCAGCGCCGGTGGGACAGGGCGCTTTGAGCAGTACTTC | CASSAGGTGRFEQYF
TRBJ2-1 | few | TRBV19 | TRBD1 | TGTGCCAGTAGTAAGGGGACAGGGGGTTACAATGAGCAGTTCTTC | CASSKGTGGYNEQFF
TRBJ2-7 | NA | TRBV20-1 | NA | TGCAGTGCTAGAGATCTAGATAGGTCCTACGAGCAGTACTTC | CSARDLDRSYEQYF
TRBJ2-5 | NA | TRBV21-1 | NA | TGTGCCAGCATCAACTTAAGGGGGACAGGGAAGAGGACCCAGTACTTC | CASINLRGTGKRTQYF
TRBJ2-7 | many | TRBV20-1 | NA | TGCAGTGCTCTTACTACGGGACGGTCCTACGAGCAGTACTTC | CSALTTGRSYEQYF
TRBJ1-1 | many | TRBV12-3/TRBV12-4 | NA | TGTGCCAGCAGTTGGGGGGAGACTGAAGCTTTCTTT | CASSWGETEAFF
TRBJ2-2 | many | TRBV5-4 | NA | TGTGCCAGCAGCTCAGGGTGGGGTACCGGGGAGCTGTTTTTT | CASSSGWGTGELFF
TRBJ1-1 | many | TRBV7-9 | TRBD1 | TGTGCCAGCAGTTCAGACCAGGGGGCAGCTTTCTTT | CASSSDQGAAFF
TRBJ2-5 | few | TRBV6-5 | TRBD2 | TGTGCCAGCAGACGCGGGGGGACCCAAGAGACCCAGTACTTC | CASRRGGTQETQYF
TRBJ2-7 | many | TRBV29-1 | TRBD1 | TGCAGCGTCAGACAGGGGACCTCCTACGAGCAGTACTTC | CSVRQGTSYEQYF
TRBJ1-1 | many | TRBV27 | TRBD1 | TGTGCCAGCTCGACAGGGGGAACTGAAGCTTTCTTT | CASSTGGTEAFF